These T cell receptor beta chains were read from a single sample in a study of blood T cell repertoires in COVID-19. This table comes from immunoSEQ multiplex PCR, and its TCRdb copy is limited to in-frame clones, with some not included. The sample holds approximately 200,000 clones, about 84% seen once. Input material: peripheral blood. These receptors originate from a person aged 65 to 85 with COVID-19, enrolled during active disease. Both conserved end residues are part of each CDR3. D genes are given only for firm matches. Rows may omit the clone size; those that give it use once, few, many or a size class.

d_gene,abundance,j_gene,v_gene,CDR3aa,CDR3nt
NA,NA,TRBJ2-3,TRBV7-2,CASSSLAGTDTQYF,TGTGCCAGCAGCTCCTTAGCGGGCACAGATACGCAGTATTTT
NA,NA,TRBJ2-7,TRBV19,CASSIGDKFGEQYF,TGTGCCAGTAGTATTGGGGACAAATTCGGCGAGCAGTACTTC
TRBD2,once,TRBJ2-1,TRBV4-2,CASSQDPPSGSRGEQFF,TGTGCCAGCAGCCAAGATCCGCCTAGCGGGAGTCGAGGTGAGCAGTTCTTC
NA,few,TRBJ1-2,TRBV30,CAWMQGWGYTF,TGTGCCTGGATGCAGGGTTGGGGCTACACCTTC
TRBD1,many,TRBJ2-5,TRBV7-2,CASSLTGGETQYF,TGTGCCAGCAGCTTGACAGGGGGAGAGACCCAGTACTTC
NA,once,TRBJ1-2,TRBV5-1,CASSLYGRNGYTF,TGCGCCAGCAGCTTGTACGGGAGGAATGGCTACACCTTC
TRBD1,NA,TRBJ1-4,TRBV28,CASSLTGGLANEKLFF,TGTGCCAGCAGCCTGACAGGGGGCCTGGCTAATGAAAAACTGTTTTTT
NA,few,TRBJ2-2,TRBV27,CASSRQGGDTGELFF,TGTGCCAGCAGTCGACAGGGAGGAGACACCGGGGAGCTGTTTTTT
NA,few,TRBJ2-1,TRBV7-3,CASSLGSPGVYNEQFF,TGTGCCAGCAGCTTAGGTAGCCCCGGAGTCTACAATGAGCAGTTCTTC
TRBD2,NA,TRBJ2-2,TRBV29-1,CSVVGLANTGELFF,TGCAGCGTTGTGGGACTAGCTAACACCGGGGAGCTGTTTTTT
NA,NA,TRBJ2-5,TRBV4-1,CASSQDGKNQETQYF,TGCGCCAGCAGCCAAGACGGGAAAAACCAAGAGACCCAGTACTTC
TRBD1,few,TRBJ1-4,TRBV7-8,CASGLGQGGNEKLFF,TGTGCCAGCGGCCTGGGACAGGGAGGTAATGAAAAACTGTTTTTT
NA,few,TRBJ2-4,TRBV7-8,CASSLDSGISQYF,TGTGCCAGCAGCTTAGATTCGGGAATAAGTCAGTACTTC
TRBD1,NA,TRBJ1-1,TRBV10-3,CAISGPQGAAGIITEAFF,TGTGCCATCAGTGGCCCCCAGGGGGCGGCGGGAATTATAACTGAAGCTTTCTTT
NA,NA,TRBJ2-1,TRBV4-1,CASREPTSRDEQFF,TGCGCCAGCCGGGAACCTACGTCAAGGGATGAGCAGTTCTTC
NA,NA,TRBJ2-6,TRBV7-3,CASSSSGADGANVLTF,TGTGCCAGCAGCTCCTCAGGGGCTGACGGGGCCAACGTCCTGACTTTC
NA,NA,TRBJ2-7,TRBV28,CASSPPSGSPYEQYF,TGTGCCAGCAGTCCTCCATCAGGGTCACCCTACGAGCAGTACTTC
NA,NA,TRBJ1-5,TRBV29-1,CSVTVGGPNQPQHF,TGCAGCGTCACAGTGGGGGGTCCGAATCAGCCCCAGCATTTT
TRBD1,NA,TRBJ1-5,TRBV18,CASSPLSGQGNQPQHF,TGTGCCAGCTCACCACTTAGCGGACAGGGAAATCAGCCCCAGCATTTT
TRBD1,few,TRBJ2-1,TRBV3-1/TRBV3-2,CASSQDGQGIIDEQFF,TGTGCCAGCAGCCAAGATGGACAGGGGATAATCGATGAGCAGTTCTTC
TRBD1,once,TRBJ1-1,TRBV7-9,CASSHRQGLADTEAFF,TGTGCCAGCAGCCACAGACAGGGCCTCGCGGACACTGAAGCTTTCTTT
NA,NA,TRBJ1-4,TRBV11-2,CASSSISEGKLFF,TGTGCCAGCAGCTCCATTTCGGAGGGGAAACTGTTTTTT
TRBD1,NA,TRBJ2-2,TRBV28,CASSLGQGSTGELFF,TGTGCCAGCAGTTTAGGACAGGGGAGCACCGGGGAGCTGTTTTTT
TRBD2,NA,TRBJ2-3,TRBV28,CASSLSAGERGDTQYF,TGTGCCAGCAGTTTATCTGCGGGAGAGAGGGGAGATACGCAGTATTTT
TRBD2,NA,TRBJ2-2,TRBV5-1,CASSLDSGRAVSGELFF,TGCGCCAGCAGCTTGGATAGCGGGAGGGCCGTCTCCGGGGAGCTGTTTTTT
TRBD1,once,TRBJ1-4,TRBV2,CASSATGGQGEKLFF,TGTGCCAGCAGTGCTACAGGGGGCCAGGGTGAAAAACTGTTTTTT
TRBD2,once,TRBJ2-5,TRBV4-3,CASSQDRLAIVPQYF,TGCGCCAGCAGCCAAGATAGACTAGCGATAGTCCCCCAGTACTTC
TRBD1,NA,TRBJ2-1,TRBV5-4,CASSPDPGQGNGEQFF,TGTGCCAGCAGCCCGGATCCGGGACAGGGGAACGGTGAGCAGTTCTTC
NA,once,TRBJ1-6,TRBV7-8,CASSLGRLGPPLHF,TGTGCCAGCAGCTTAGGGAGGTTGGGCCCACCCCTCCACTTT
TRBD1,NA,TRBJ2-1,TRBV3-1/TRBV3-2,CASSQGTGGFWGRGNEQFF,TGTGCCAGCAGTCAAGGGACAGGGGGCTTTTGGGGGAGAGGTAATGAGCAGTTCTTC
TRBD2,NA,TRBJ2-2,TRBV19,CASSIFAGGPGELFF,TGTGCCAGTAGTATATTCGCGGGGGGGCCCGGGGAGCTGTTTTTT
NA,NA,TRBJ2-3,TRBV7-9,CASVSLSTDTQYF,TGTGCCAGTGTGAGCCTTTCCACAGATACGCAGTATTTT
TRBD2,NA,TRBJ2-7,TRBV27,CASSLIAGPYEQYF,TGTGCCAGCAGTTTAATAGCGGGCCCCTACGAGCAGTACTTC
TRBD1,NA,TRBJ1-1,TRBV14,CASSLGQGVFNTEAFF,TGTGCCAGCAGCCTCGGACAGGGAGTATTTAACACTGAAGCTTTCTTT
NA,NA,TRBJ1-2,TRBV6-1,CASSDQQTTGYTF,TGTGCCAGCAGTGACCAGCAGACTACTGGCTACACCTTC
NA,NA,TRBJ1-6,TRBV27,CASSSGNSPLHF,TGTGCCAGCAGTTCGGGGAATTCACCCCTCCACTTT
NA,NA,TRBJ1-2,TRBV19,CASRQGDGYTF,TGTGCCAGTAGGCAGGGTGATGGCTACACCTTC
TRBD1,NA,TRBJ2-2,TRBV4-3,CASSQGTGITGELFF,TGCGCCAGCAGCCAAGGGACAGGGATCACCGGGGAGCTGTTTTTT
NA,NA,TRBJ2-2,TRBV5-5,CASSPVPNTGELFF,TGTGCCAGCAGCCCGGTCCCGAACACCGGGGAGCTGTTTTTT
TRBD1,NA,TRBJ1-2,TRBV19,CASAGTGSYGYTF,TGTGCCAGTGCCGGGACAGGGAGCTATGGCTACACCTTC
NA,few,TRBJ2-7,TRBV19,CASTTVGAPYEQYF,TGTGCCAGTACTACGGTGGGGGCCCCCTACGAGCAGTACTTC
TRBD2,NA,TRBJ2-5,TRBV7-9,CASSQTGGSETQYF,TGTGCCAGCAGTCAAACGGGGGGTTCAGAGACCCAGTACTTC
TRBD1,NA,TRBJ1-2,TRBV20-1,CSAGDSYGYTF,TGCAGTGCGGGGGACAGTTATGGCTACACCTTC
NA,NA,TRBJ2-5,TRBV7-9,CASSLGRGAAETQYF,TGTGCCAGCAGCTTAGGGAGGGGCGCGGCGGAGACCCAGTACTTC
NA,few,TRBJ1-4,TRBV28,CASSLSTGPNEKLFF,TGTGCCAGCAGTTTAAGTACAGGACCAAATGAAAAACTGTTTTTT
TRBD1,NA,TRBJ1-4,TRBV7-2,CASSLVGTAATNEKLFF,TGTGCCAGCAGCTTAGTGGGGACAGCTGCAACTAATGAAAAACTGTTTTTT
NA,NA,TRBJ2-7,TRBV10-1,CANTGTITYEQYF,TGCGCCAACACCGGGACAATCACCTACGAGCAGTACTTC
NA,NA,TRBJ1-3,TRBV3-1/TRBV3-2,CASSQGWGGSAGNTIYF,TGTGCCAGCAGCCAAGGTTGGGGGGGAAGTGCCGGAAACACCATATATTTT
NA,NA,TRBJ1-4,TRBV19,CASSGLRTESTNEKLFF,TGTGCCAGTAGTGGACTGCGGACAGAATCAACTAATGAAAAACTGTTTTTT
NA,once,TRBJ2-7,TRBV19,CASSPVGFERRGYEQYF,TGTGCCAGTAGCCCCGTCGGTTTTGAGCGGAGGGGATACGAGCAGTACTTC
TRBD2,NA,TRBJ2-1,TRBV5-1,CASSLDAGAYNEQFF,TGCGCCAGCAGCTTGGATGCGGGAGCCTACAATGAGCAGTTCTTC
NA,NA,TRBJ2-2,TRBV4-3,CASSQVGHANTGELFF,TGCGCCAGCAGCCAAGTTGGACACGCGAACACCGGGGAGCTGTTTTTT
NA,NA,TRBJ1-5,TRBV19,CASSNDRTQPQHF,TGTGCCAGTAGTAATGACAGGACTCAGCCCCAGCATTTT
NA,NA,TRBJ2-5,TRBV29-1,CSARRGAQETQYF,TGCAGCGCCCGACGGGGGGCCCAAGAGACCCAGTACTTC
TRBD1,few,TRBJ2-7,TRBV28,CASSLSGQGSDEQYF,TGTGCCAGCAGTTTAAGCGGACAGGGGAGTGACGAGCAGTACTTC
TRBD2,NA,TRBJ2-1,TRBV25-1,CASRRSGTNNEQFF,TGTGCCAGTCGACGTAGCGGGACGAACAATGAGCAGTTCTTC
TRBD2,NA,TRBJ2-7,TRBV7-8,CASSLGWTSGGFGSYEQYF,TGTGCCAGCAGCTTAGGGTGGACTAGCGGGGGTTTCGGCTCCTACGAGCAGTACTTC
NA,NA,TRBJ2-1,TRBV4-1,CASSQDFGQRNNEQFF,TGCGCCAGCAGCCAAGATTTCGGACAGAGAAACAATGAGCAGTTCTTC
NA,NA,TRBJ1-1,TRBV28,CASTPGRALNTEAFF,TGTGCCAGCACCCCCGGGAGGGCCTTGAACACTGAAGCTTTCTTT